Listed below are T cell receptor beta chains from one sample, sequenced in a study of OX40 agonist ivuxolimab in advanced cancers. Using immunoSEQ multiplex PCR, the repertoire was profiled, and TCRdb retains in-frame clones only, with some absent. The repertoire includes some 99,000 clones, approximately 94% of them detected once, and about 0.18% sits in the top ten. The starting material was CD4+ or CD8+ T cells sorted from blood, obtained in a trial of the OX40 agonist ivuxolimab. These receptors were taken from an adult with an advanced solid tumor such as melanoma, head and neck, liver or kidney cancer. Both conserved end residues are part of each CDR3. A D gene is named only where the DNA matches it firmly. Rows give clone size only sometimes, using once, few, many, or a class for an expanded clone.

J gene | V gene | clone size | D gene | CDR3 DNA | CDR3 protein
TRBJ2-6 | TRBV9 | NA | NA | TGTGCCAGCAGCCCCCACTCGTCGACGGCTGGGGCCAACGTCCTGACTTTC | CASSPHSSTAGANVLTF
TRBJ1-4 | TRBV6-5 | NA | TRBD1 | TGTGCCAGCAGGTCAGGGGGCGGAGGGAATGAAAAACTGTTTTTT | CASRSGGGGNEKLFF
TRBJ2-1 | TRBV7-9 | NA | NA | TGTGCCAGCAGCCTTAGTTGGTCCGGCGAGCAGTTCTTC | CASSLSWSGEQFF
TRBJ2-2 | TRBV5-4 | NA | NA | TGTGCCAGCAGCAGTAAGGGGGAACGTGACGGGGAGCTGTTTTTT | CASSSKGERDGELFF
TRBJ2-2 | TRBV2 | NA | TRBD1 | TGTGCCAGCGCCCAACAGGGGCGAAGCACCGGGGAGCTGTTTTTT | CASAQQGRSTGELFF
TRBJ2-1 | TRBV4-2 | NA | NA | TGTGCCAGCAGCCAGGACCGGGACTACAATGAGCAGTTCTTC | CASSQDRDYNEQFF
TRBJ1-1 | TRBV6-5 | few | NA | TGTGCCAGCATCCGGGGTCCTCGGACTGAAGCTTTCTTT | CASIRGPRTEAFF
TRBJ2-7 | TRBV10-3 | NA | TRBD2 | TGTGCCATCAGTTCTAGCGGGGGGGACGAGCAGTACTTC | CAISSSGGDEQYF
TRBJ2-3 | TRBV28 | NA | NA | TGTGCCAGTACCCCGGGTAGGGGGACGGCCAAGAGGGTTGGAACAGATACGCAGTATTTT | CASTPGRGTAKRVGTDTQYF
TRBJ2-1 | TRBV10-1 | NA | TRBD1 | TGCGCCAGCAGTCAGGGGGCCTCAGGGGGCAATGAGCAGTTCTTC | CASSQGASGGNEQFF
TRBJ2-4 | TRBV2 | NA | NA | TGTGCCAGCAGTGAAGTGGAGGGAAACATTCAGTACTTC | CASSEVEGNIQYF
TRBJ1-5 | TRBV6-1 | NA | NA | TGTGCCAGCAGTGAATCAGTCGCGCGTAGCCATAGCAATCAGCCCCAGCATTTT | CASSESVARSHSNQPQHF
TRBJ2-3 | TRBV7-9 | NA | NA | TGTGCCAGCAGCTTAGCAGGGGCAAGTACAGATACGCAGTATTTT | CASSLAGASTDTQYF
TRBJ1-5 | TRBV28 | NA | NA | TGTGCCAGCAGAGCAACCTTTCACAGGTCTGGGGGAAGCAATCAGCCCCAGCATTTT | CASRATFHRSGGSNQPQHF
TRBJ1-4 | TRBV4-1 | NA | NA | TGCGCCAGCAGCCAAGAAGGAGGGGGGGAAGGGGTCGGTGAAAAACTGTTTTTT | CASSQEGGGEGVGEKLFF
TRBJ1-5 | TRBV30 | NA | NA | TGTGCCTGGAGTGTAGCGGGTTCGGGCAATCAGCCCCAGCATTTT | CAWSVAGSGNQPQHF
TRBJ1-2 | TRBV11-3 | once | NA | TGTGCCAGCAGCTCCTCCGCGGGGAATGATGGCTACACCTTC | CASSSSAGNDGYTF
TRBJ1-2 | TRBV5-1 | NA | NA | TGCGCCAGCAGCTCCAACAGGGAGATGGGCTACACCTTC | CASSSNREMGYTF
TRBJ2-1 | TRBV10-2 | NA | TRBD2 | TGCGCCAGCAGGGGACTAGCGGGATACAATGAGCAGTTCTTC | CASRGLAGYNEQFF
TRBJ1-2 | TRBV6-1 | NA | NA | TGTGCCAGCTTACCGGCGGGGGCGGGTAACTATGGCTACACCTTC | CASLPAGAGNYGYTF
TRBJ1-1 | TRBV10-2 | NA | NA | TGCGCCAGCATCTTCAGTGGGATGAACACTGAAGCTTTCTTT | CASIFSGMNTEAFF
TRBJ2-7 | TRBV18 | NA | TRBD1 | TGTGCCAGCTCAGCGAACAGGGGGCAAGGGGAGCAGTACTTC | CASSANRGQGEQYF
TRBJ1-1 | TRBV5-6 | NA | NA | TGTGCCAGCACCCAGGGGCCGCTGGTGAACACTGAAGCTTTCTTT | CASTQGPLVNTEAFF
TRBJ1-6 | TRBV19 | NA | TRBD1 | TGTGCCACCACCGCCCGGACAGGGAGCTTCTATTCACCCCTCCACTTT | CATTARTGSFYSPLHF
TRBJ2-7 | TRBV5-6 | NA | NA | TGTGCCAGCAGACATCGGGACTGGAAATCCTACGAGCAGTACTTC | CASRHRDWKSYEQYF
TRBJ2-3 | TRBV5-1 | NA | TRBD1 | TGCGCCAGTAGCTCACAGGGGGCGCGAGGCACAGATACGCAGTATTTT | CASSSQGARGTDTQYF
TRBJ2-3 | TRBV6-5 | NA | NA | TGTGCCAGCAGTTCTCCCGGAGGAGATACGCAGTATTTT | CASSSPGGDTQYF
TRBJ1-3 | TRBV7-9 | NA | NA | TGTGCCAGCAGCTTGGGGGATGGAAACACCATATATTTT | CASSLGDGNTIYF
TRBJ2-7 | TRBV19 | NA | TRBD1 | TGTGCCAGCGGACCCCGGACAGGGGCCTACGAGCAGTACTTC | CASGPRTGAYEQYF
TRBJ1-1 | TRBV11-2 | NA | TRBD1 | TGTGCCAGCAGGTGGGACAGGGGGTACACTGAAGCTTTCTTT | CASRWDRGYTEAFF
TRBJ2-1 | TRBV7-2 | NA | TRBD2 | TGTGCCAGCAGCTTAATACTAGCGGGAGAAAGCGGCACCTACAATGAGCAGTTCTTC | CASSLILAGESGTYNEQFF
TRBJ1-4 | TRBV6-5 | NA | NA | TGTGCCAGCAGTTACAAGGGGGGAACTAATGAAAAACTGTTTTTT | CASSYKGGTNEKLFF
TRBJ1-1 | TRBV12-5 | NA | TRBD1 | TGTGCTAGTGGTTTGGCTGGGACAGGGTGGACTGAAGCTTTCTTT | CASGLAGTGWTEAFF